Listed below are T cell receptor beta chains from one sample, sequenced in a study of blood T cell repertoires in COVID-19. TCRdb's table, derived via immunoSEQ multiplex PCR, lists solely in-frame clones and lacks some. The sample yields 360,000 or so clones, about 90% seen once. The sequenced sample consisted of peripheral blood. These receptors were obtained from a young man with active or convalescent COVID-19. Each CDR3 is given with its conserved first and last residue. Size tells how often a clone was seen (once, few, many) or the class of an expanded clone, and some rows leave it out.

>.|TRBV6-2/TRBV6-3|TRBJ2-7
CASSLQVYYEQYF
>.|TRBV9|TRBJ1-6
CASRETQGGDNSPLHF
>.|TRBV9|TRBJ1-2
CASSVGLRTEGYTF
>few|TRBV28|TRBJ1-2
CASSPTGTPGAYYGYTF
>few|TRBV27|TRBJ2-7
CASSLSLAGNSYEQYF
>.|TRBV2|TRBJ2-5
CASSVGLAFQETQYF
>.|TRBV28|TRBJ1-2
CASSLWGSGYTF
>few|TRBV7-6|TRBJ1-4
CASSSLYSLGGSANEKLFF
>.|TRBV27|TRBJ2-1
CASSESGLAGSYNEQFF
>.|TRBV19|TRBJ2-7
CASSSRTSGYEQYF
>.|TRBV5-1|TRBJ2-7
CASTSREDRGLREQYF
>.|TRBV6-6|TRBJ1-5
CASTYRFVGQGVYSNQPQHF
>once|TRBV18|TRBJ1-4
CASSPDRERLFF